This entry lists 16 T cell receptor beta chains sequenced from one sample in a study of response to subunit inactivated influenza vaccine. TCRdb reprocessed the RT-PCR reads with MiXCR, giving one entry per CDR3 protein. The data hold 280,000 or so distinct CDR3 sequences, with about a fifth observed a single time. The material was PBMCs from blood, obtained about 20 months after vaccination. Every receptor here comes from a man aged 45-69 years who received an inactivated influenza vaccine.

This clonotype has just a few counts. This chain connects TRBV4-3 to TRBJ2-1, with 9 bases fitting TRBD2. This CDR3 is 17 amino acids long. The V gene end was trimmed by 0 bases and the J gene end by 2 bases; junction bases not matched to a gene: 5. Germline V gene data show CDR1 as LGHNA and CDR2 as YSLEER. The CDR3 sequence is CASSQDRASGAYNEQFF. Written as DNA, the CDR3 is TGCGCCAGCAGCCAAGATCGGGCTAGCGGGGCCTACAATGAGCAGTTCTTC.

The V gene is TRBV10-1, the J gene TRBJ2-3; unclear D gene. This CDR3 has 11 amino acids. V dropped 3 bases and J dropped 4 bases, with 2 bases sitting between them. Germline assignment: CDR1 WNHNN and CDR2 SYGVQD (reference sequence). CDR3 sequence: CASSDADTQYF. Written as DNA, the CDR3 is TGCGCCAGCAGTGACGCAGATACGCAGTATTTT.

This clonotype was seen only a few times. The chain recombines TRBV24-1 with TRBJ2-2; D unclear. The CDR3 sequence is 14 residues long. The germline CDR1 and CDR2 sequences are KGHDR and SFDVKD. V was shortened by 3 bases and J by 3 bases, with 7 bases between the two germline ends. CDR3 in amino acids: CATSDMGYTGELFF. The CDR3 nucleotides read TGTGCCACCAGTGATATGGGATACACCGGGGAGCTGTTTTTT.

Only a few counts were recorded for this clonotype. V is TRBV6-1 and J is TRBJ1-1; D may be TRBD1 (6 bases). CDR1 MNHNS and CDR2 SASEGT come from the germline V gene. The CDR3 has 15 amino acids. Trimming stripped 5 bases from V and 0 bases from J, with 13 bases between. The CDR3 region has the DNA TGTGCCAGCAGTAGGGGGACCGCGATGAACACTGAAGCTTTCTTT. This translates into CASSRGTAMNTEAFF.

Many counts were recorded for this clonotype. The V gene is TRBV7-9, the J gene TRBJ1-1; D call uncertain. The CDR3 is made up of 14 amino acids. The germline V gene encodes CDR1 SEHNR and CDR2 FQNEAQ (reference sequence). Trimming removed 1 base from V and 2 bases from J, with 8 bases in between. Here the CDR3 DNA reads TGTGCCAGCAGCTTAGGGCAGATTAACACTGAAGCTTTCTTT. Translating gives CASSLGQINTEAFF.

This clonotype was seen a handful of times. The genes are TRBV12-3 or TRBV12-4 and TRBJ1-2; D is perhaps TRBD1 (5 bases). The CDR3 has 12 amino acids. The V end was cut by 5 bases, the J end by 8 bases, with 12 bases between. This CDR3 is CASSGTPRGYTF. In nucleotides, the CDR3 is TGTGCCAGCAGTGGGACCCCTCGGGGCTACACCTTC.

The V gene is TRBV29-1, the J gene TRBJ2-1; D possibly corresponds to TRBD2 (5 bases). Trimming took off 6 bases at V and 6 bases at J, with 9 bases between the two ends. Germline assignment: CDR1 SQVTM and CDR2 ANQGSEA. The CDR3 is 11 amino acids. The CDR3 DNA is TGCAGCGTGGGAGCGTTCAATGAGCAGTTCTTC. Protein product: CSVGAFNEQFF.

The rearrangement uses TRBV20-1 and TRBJ2-1, with 8 bases matching TRBD2. Germline values: CDR1 DFQATT, CDR2 SNEGSKA (reference sequence). The trim removed 1 base at V and 2 bases at J, leaving 16 bases unmatched. This CDR3 is built from 19 residues. In DNA form, the CDR3 reads TGCAGTGCTAGAGCCCGGGGGGGAGCGACTAGCGTTACCTACAATGAGCAGTTCTTC. This translates into CSARARGGATSVTYNEQFF.

The rearrangement links TRBV11-2 to TRBJ2-7; possibly TRBD1 or TRBD2 for D (5 bases each). With 2 bases removed from V and 2 bases from J, the gap between germline ends came to 13 bases. The CDR3 loop spans 15 amino acids. Germline CDR1 SGHAT, CDR2 FQNNGV. This chain's CDR3 is CASSLLAQGPYEQYF. The CDR3 DNA reads as TGTGCCAGCAGCTTACTAGCCCAGGGTCCCTACGAGCAGTACTTC.

Only a few counts were recorded for this clonotype. This chain connects TRBV7-9 to TRBJ1-2; the match to TRBD1 covers 8 bases. CDR1 and CDR2 (germline): SEHNR, FQNEAQ (reference sequence). The CDR3 loop spans 15 amino acids. Trimming took 4 bases from V and 2 from J; bases not matched to a gene: 6. The CDR3 region is CASSSIQGDNYGYTF. The CDR3 DNA follows: TGTGCCAGCAGCTCCATACAGGGGGACAACTATGGCTACACCTTC.

The table lists this clonotype with a few counts. The chain joins TRBV28 to TRBJ2-5; D unresolved. The germline V gene encodes CDR1 MDHEN and CDR2 SYDVKM. This CDR3 is built from 13 residues. V dropped 3 bases and J dropped 5 bases, with 10 bases sitting between them. The CDR3 is CASSFQPVETQYF. CDR3 nucleotide sequence: TGTGCCAGCAGTTTCCAGCCGGTGGAGACCCAGTACTTC.

This sequence joins TRBV12-3 or TRBV12-4 and TRBJ2-6; D is undetermined. The germline V and J ends were trimmed by 6 bases and 13 bases, with 13 bases remaining between them. CDR3 length: 12 amino acids. The CDR3 reads CASSRNKGVLTF. CDR3 nucleotide sequence: TGTGCCAGCAGCCGAAACAAAGGGGTCCTGACTTTC.

This clonotype was seen a few times. The gene calls are TRBV11-2 and TRBJ1-1; 9 bases align to TRBD1. The germline gives CDR1 SGHAT, CDR2 FQNNGV. The J segment lost 4 bases and the V segment lost 4 bases, leaving 13 bases of the junction unmatched. The CDR3 extends over 17 amino acids. The CDR3 DNA follows: TGTGCCAGCAGCTCCGTGAAGGGACAGGGTGGAAGCACTGAAGCTTTCTTT. Protein product: CASSSVKGQGGSTEAFF.

V usage is TRBV6-1 and J usage is TRBJ1-5; D is possibly TRBD1 (6 bases). The V end was cut by 7 bases, the J end by 0 bases, with 13 bases between. This CDR3 spans 15 amino acids. The germline V gene has CDR1 MNHNS and CDR2 SASEGT. The CDR3 coding sequence is TGTGCCAGCAAGATGACAGGCGGTAGCAATCAGCCCCAGCATTTT. Translating gives CASKMTGGSNQPQHF.

The gene calls are TRBV6-2 or TRBV6-3 and TRBJ1-1, with a tentative D call TRBD1 (5 bases). The CDR3 loop spans 13 amino acids. CDR1 and CDR2 (germline): MNHEY, SVGEGT. Trimming pared 4 bases from V and 4 bases from J, leaving 10 bases between. CDR3 region: CASSSRARTEAFF. For the CDR3, the DNA is TGTGCCAGCAGTTCCAGGGCGCGCACTGAAGCTTTCTTT.

The chain joins TRBV6-1 to TRBJ2-2; D call uncertain. V was trimmed by 6 bases and J by 1 base, leaving 6 bases between them. There are 13 residues in the CDR3. Germline V gene data show CDR1 as MNHNS and CDR2 as SASEGT. The CDR3 coding sequence is TGTGCCAGCAGGCCAGTGAACACCGGGGAGCTGTTTTTT. As protein: CASRPVNTGELFF.